This T cell receptor beta chain was documented in a study of blood T cell repertoires in COVID-19. The overall study: Collection of acute and convalescent COVID-19 samples took place in the United States, Italy and Spain. T cells, B-cell-depleted T cells, or PBMCs provided the cDNA or gDNA that served as material.

Original analysis: Amplification from reference gene primers served as the basis for estimated nucleated cell counts. Assay: immunoSEQ multiplex PCR; the TCRdb copy retains only in-frame clones and omits some. Clonal size and the V and J genes are those of that table, whereas D and trimming came from the DNA. Here the sample spans roughly 28,000 clones, roughly 90% being singletons. This clone was seen a handful of times. V was shortened by 4 bases and J by 9 bases, with 10 bases between the two germline ends. Germline values: CDR1 SGHDT, CDR2 YYEEEE. The CDR3 runs to 11 residues. Source material: peripheral blood. The receptor was derived from a human donor in a cohort sampled during active COVID-19. The chain is built from TRBV5-6 and TRBJ1-2; unclear D gene. This CDR3 reads CASSPGGSYTF. Written as DNA, the CDR3 is TGTGCCAGCAGCCCCGGAGGTAGCTACACCTTC.